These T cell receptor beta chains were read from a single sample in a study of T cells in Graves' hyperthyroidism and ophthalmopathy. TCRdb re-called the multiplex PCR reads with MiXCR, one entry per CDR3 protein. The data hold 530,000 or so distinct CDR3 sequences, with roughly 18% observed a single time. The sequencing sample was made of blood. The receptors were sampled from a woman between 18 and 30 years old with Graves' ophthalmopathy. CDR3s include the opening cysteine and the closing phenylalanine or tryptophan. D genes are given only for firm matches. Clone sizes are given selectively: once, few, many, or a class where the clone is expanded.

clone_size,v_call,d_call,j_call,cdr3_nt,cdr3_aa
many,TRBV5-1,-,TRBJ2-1,TGCGCCAGCAGCTTGGGGGAGAATGAGCAGTTCTTC,CASSLGENEQFF
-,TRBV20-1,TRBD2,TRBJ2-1,TGCAGTGCTAGAGTAGCGGGGGGGTACTACAATGAGCAGTTCTTC,CSARVAGGYYNEQFF
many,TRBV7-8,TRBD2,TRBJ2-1,TGTGCCAGCAGCTCTCCTTGGGGGGGACGTGACAATGAGCAGTTCTTC,CASSSPWGGRDNEQFF
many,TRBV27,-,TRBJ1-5,TGTGCCAGCAGTTTACAGGATGGACAGCCCCAGCATTTT,CASSLQDGQPQHF
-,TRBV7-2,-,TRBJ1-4,TGTGCCAGCAGCTTAGAGGGCAGGCGGGGCTCTGAAAAACTGTTTTTT,CASSLEGRRGSEKLFF
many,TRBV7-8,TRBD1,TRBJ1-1,TGTGCCAGCAGCGTAACAATCACAGGGGTGAACACTGAAGCTTTCTTT,CASSVTITGVNTEAFF
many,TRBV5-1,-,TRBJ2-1,TGCGCCAGCAGCTTGCCGGACCGAGCGTCTGATGAGCAGTTCTTC,CASSLPDRASDEQFF
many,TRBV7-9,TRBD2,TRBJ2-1,TGTGCCAGCAGCGTTAGCGGGAGGGTCGATGAGCAGTTCTTC,CASSVSGRVDEQFF
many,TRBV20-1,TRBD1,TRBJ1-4,TGCAGTGCTGAGGACAGGGTGGGGCTTGCTAATGAAAAACTGTTTTTT,CSAEDRVGLANEKLFF
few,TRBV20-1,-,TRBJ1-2,TGCAGTGCGGAAGTCGGGGGAAAAGAGGGCTACACCTTC,CSAEVGGKEGYTF
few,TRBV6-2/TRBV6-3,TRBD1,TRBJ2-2,TGTGCCAGCAGTCGGACAGGGGTCGGGGAGCTGTTTTTT,CASSRTGVGELFF
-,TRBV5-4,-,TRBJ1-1,TGTGCCAGCAGCTTGGACGCCCGAACCCCGGGGTTGACTGAAGCTTTCTTT,CASSLDARTPGLTEAFF
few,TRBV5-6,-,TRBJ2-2,TGTGCCAGCAGCCATTACGGGACACCGAACACCGGGGAGCTGTTTTTT,CASSHYGTPNTGELFF
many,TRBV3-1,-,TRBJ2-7,TGTGCCAGCAGCCAAGATACGCAAAGCAGGCAGTACTTC,CASSQDTQSRQYF
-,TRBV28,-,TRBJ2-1,TGTGCCAGCAGTTTATCTCGCGGGAAGTTCTTC,CASSLSRGKFF
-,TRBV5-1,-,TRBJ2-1,TGCGCCAGCAGCCCCTGGAATTCGAATGAGCAGTTCTTC,CASSPWNSNEQFF
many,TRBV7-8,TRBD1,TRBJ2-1,TGTGCCAGCAGCTTAGTTTGGAAACCGGGACAGGGTCCAAATGAGCAGTTCTTC,CASSLVWKPGQGPNEQFF
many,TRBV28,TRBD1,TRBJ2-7,TGTGCCAGCAGTTTATGGGGGACAGATGCTTACGAGCAGTACTTC,CASSLWGTDAYEQYF
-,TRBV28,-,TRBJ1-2,TGTGCCAGCAGTTTGGGTAGACGGGGCTACACCTTC,CASSLGRRGYTF
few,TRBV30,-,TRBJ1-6,TGTGCCTGGAGTGTACGCGGGGGCCGTTCACCCCTCCACTTT,CAWSVRGGRSPLHF
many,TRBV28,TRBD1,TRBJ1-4,TGTGCCAGCAGCACACTCGGGACCGCACCGGGACAGGGGGCTGCGGCTAATGAAAAACTGTTTTTT,CASSTLGTAPGQGAAANEKLFF
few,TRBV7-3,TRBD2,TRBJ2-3,TGTGCCAGCAGCTTACGACTAGCGGCCTCAGATACGCAGTATTTT,CASSLRLAASDTQYF
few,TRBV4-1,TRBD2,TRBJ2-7,TGCGCCAGCAGCCAACTCCTGGGGGGGAACGAGCAGTACTTC,CASSQLLGGNEQYF
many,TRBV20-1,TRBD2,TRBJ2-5,TGCAGTGCTCCATCCCCGACTAGCGGGGGGTGGTATGAGACCCAGTACTTC,CSAPSPTSGGWYETQYF
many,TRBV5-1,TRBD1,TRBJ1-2,TGCGCCAGCAGCTTGGCTCAGGGGGCTTCTGGCTACACCTTC,CASSLAQGASGYTF
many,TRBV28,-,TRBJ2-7,TGTGCCAGCAGTGGCTGGAGCTCCTACGAGCAGTACTTC,CASSGWSSYEQYF
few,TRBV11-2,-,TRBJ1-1,TGTGCCAGCAGCCGGCCTTTTGGGGAACGGGCTTTCTTT,CASSRPFGERAFF
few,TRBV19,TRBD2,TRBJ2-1,TGTGCCAGTACCCCTCACGGCGGGAGAGGCAATGAGCAGTTCTTC,CASTPHGGRGNEQFF
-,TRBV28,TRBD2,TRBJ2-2,TGTGGGACTAGCGGGGCGAACACCGGGGAGCTGTTTTTT,CGTSGANTGELFF
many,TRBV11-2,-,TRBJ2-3,TGTGCCAGCAGCTTATTCACAGATACGCAGTATTTT,CASSLFTDTQYF
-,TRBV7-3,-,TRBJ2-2,TGTGTCAGCAGCTTAGCCCCAGGGGCCGGGGAGCTGTTTTTT,CVSSLAPGAGELFF
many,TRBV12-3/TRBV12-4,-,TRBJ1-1,TGTGCCTGCGGATACGGGAACACTGAAGCTTTCTTT,CACGYGNTEAFF
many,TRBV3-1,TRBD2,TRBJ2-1,TGTGCCAGCAGCCAGAGGTTTAGCGGGGGGGCAGGTTACAATGAGCAGTTCTTC,CASSQRFSGGAGYNEQFF
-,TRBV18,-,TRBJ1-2,TGTGCCAGCTCACCACAGGGGCTCGACTATGGCTACACCTTC,CASSPQGLDYGYTF
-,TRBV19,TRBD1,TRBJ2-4,TGTGCCAGTAGCCCGGGACAGGGTAATGGAAACATTCAGTACTTC,CASSPGQGNGNIQYF
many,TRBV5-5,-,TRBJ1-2,TGTGCCAGCAGCTTGGTTAGTGGTGGCAAAGGGAACTATGGCTACACCTTC,CASSLVSGGKGNYGYTF
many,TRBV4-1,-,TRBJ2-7,TGCGCCAGCAGCCGAGGGCCAGCGACCTACGAGCAGTACTTC,CASSRGPATYEQYF
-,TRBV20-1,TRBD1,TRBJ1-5,TGCAGTGCGAGGGGGCCTCATGGCAATCAGCCCCAGCATTTT,CSARGPHGNQPQHF
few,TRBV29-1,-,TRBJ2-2,TGCAGCGTTTCAAAACAGGGAGGCTCCACCGGGGAGCTGTTTTTT,CSVSKQGGSTGELFF
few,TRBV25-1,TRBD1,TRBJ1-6,TGTGCCAGCACGGCCGGGACAGCAAATTCACCCCTCCACTTT,CASTAGTANSPLHF